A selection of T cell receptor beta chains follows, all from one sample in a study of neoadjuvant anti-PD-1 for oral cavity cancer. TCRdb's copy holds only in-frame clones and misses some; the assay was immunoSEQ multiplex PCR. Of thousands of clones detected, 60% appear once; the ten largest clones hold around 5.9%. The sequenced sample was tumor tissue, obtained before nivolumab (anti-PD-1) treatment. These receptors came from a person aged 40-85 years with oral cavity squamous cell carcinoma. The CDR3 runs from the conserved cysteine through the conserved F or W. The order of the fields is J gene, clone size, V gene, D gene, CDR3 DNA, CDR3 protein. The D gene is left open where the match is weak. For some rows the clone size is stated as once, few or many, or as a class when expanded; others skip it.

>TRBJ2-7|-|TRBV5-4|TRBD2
TGTGCCAGCAGCTCCGGGGGTAGCGGGAGTCGGTACGAGCAGTACTTC
CASSSGGSGSRYEQYF
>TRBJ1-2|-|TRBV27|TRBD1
TGTGCCAGCAGGAAGACAGGGGGCGGTATAAATGGCTACACCTTC
CASRKTGGGINGYTF
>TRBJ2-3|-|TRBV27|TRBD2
TGTGCCAGCAGTTTACGAGCGGGGGGGCCAGATACGCAGTATTTT
CASSLRAGGPDTQYF
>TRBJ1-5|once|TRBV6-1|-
TGTGCCAGCAGTCACGGGACTCCTGGCAATCAGCCCCAGCATTTT
CASSHGTPGNQPQHF
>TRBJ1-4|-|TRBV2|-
TGTGCCAGCAGTCCGGCAACTAATGAAAAACTGTTTTTT
CASSPATNEKLFF
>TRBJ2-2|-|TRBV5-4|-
TGTGCCAGCAGCCCCGAAACGCGTAGGACCGGGGAGCTGTTTTTT
CASSPETRRTGELFF
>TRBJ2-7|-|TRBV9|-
TGTGCCAGCAGCGTAGGATGGACCTCCTACGAGCAGTACTTC
CASSVGWTSYEQYF
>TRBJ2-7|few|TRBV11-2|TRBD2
TGTGCCAGCAGCCGCTTGGTCCAGCGGGAGATATTTGTACAGCAGTACTTC
CASSRLVQREIFVQQYF
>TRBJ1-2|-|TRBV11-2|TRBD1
TGTGCCAGCAGCGAGGGACAGCCAAGCTTCTATGGCTACACCTTC
CASSEGQPSFYGYTF
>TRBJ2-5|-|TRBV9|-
TGTGCCAGCAGCGTAGATGTGGGGGGGCCGAAAGAGACCCAGTACTTC
CASSVDVGGPKETQYF
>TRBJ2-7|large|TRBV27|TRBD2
TGTGCCAGCAGACTAGCGGGAGGTTCCTACGAGCAGTACTTC
CASRLAGGSYEQYF
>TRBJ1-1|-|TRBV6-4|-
TGTGCCACCTCCCCTCATCCAGGGAACACTGAAGCTTTCTTT
CATSPHPGNTEAFF
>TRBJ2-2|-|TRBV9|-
TGTGCCAGCAGCACTACCGGGGAGCTGTTTTTT
CASSTTGELFF
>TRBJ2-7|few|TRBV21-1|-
TGTGCCAGCAGCAAAGGGGATGTAGGGCGCGAGCAGTACTTC
CASSKGDVGREQYF
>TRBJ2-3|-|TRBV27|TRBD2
TGTGCCAGCAGTTCGGGACTAGCGGGGACTACGCAGTATTTT
CASSSGLAGTTQYF
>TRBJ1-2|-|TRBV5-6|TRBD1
TGTGCCAGCAGCCAGACAGGGGTTCATGGCTACACCTTC
CASSQTGVHGYTF
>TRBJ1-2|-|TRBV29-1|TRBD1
TGCAGCACTGGGACAGCAAACTATGGCTACACCTTC
CSTGTANYGYTF
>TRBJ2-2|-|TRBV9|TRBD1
TGTGCCAGCAGCTCCAGACAGGGGACCGGGGAGCTGTTTTTT
CASSSRQGTGELFF
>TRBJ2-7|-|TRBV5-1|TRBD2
TGCGCCAGCAGCGATCAAGCGGGGGGACCGTCCTACGAGCAGTACTTC
CASSDQAGGPSYEQYF